This entry lists 17 T cell receptor beta chains sequenced from one sample in a study of shared clonotypes between healthy human individuals. Profiled with immunoSEQ multiplex PCR; TCRdb holds only in-frame clones, not every one. The table shows roughly 2.2 million clones, with 85% to 95% occurring only once. The specimen sequenced was naive CD4+ T cells from PBMCs. The subset denotes: CD45RA+ positively selected. Receptors were obtained from a man between 18 and 35 years old in good health. Some clones in this sample may be carry-over from other donors' samples.

The chain carries TRBV5-1 and TRBJ2-7, with 7 bases aligning to TRBD2. Germline V lookup: CDR1 SGHRS, CDR2 YFSETQ. This CDR3 contains 14 residues. J was trimmed by 6 bases and V by 9 bases; bases with no gene match: 15. CDR3 DNA sequence: TGCGCCACCGGACTAGGGCCTTTTGCTGGCGAGCAGTACTTC. This codes for CATGLGPFAGEQYF. Using reference TRBV5-1 and TRBJ2-7 for the parts outside the CDR3, the full variable domain is KAGVTQTPRYLIKTRGQQVTLSCSPISGHRSVSWYQQTPGQGLQFLFEYFSETQRNKGNFPGRFSGRQFSNSRSEMNVSTLELGDSALYLCATGLGPFAGEQYFGPGTRLTVT.

The chain links TRBV10-3 to TRBJ1-2, with D unclear. Germline-derived CDR1 and CDR2 are ENHRY and SYGVKD. Trimming left V 6 bases short and J 8 bases short, with 13 bases between. This CDR3 spans 12 amino acids. CDR3: CAISDTPYGYTF. CDR3 sequence (DNA): TGTGCCATCAGCGACACCCCCTACGGCTACACCTTC.

This chain links TRBV28 with TRBJ2-3, with TRBD2 identical over 9 bases. CDR3 length: 17 residues. Trimming at V came to 9 bases and at J to 6 bases, leaving 19 bases not matched to a gene. Germline lookup yields CDR1 MDHEN and CDR2 SYDVKM. The CDR3: CASRLSLAGTGWDTQYF. The CDR3 DNA reads as TGTGCCAGTCGCCTTAGTCTAGCGGGGACCGGTTGGGATACGCAGTATTTT.

This chain joins TRBV28 and TRBJ2-3; a possible D gene is TRBD2 (5 bases). The CDR3 contains 14 residues. Germline V CDR1 and CDR2: MDHEN, SYDVKM. The V end lost 6 bases, the J end lost 2 bases, and 12 bases lay between the germline ends. CDR3 in amino acids: CASRSSDYTDTQYF. The CDR3 DNA reads TGTGCCAGCAGGTCCAGCGACTACACAGATACGCAGTATTTT.

This chain links TRBV16 with TRBJ1-2, with D uncertain. The CDR3 has 13 amino acids. V lost 7 bases and J lost 4, with 13 bases in between. CDR1 and CDR2 (germline): KGHSY, FQNENV. The CDR3 sequence: CASTQEFTYGYTF. The DNA for the CDR3 is TGTGCCAGCACCCAGGAATTCACCTATGGCTACACCTTC.

The rearrangement uses TRBV29-1 and TRBJ2-1; D assignment may be TRBD1 or TRBD2 (6 bases each). The CDR3 totals 14 residues. The germline V gene encodes CDR1 SQVTM and CDR2 ANQGSEA. V lost 3 bases and J 8 bases, leaving 17 bases between the germline ends. The chain's CDR3 is CSVEVGGAVYEQFF. CDR3 coding DNA: TGCAGCGTTGAGGTGGGGGGCGCCGTCTATGAGCAGTTCTTC.

This clone was seen once. V usage is TRBV7-9 and J usage is TRBJ1-1, with 12 bases that match TRBD1. The V gene end was trimmed by 5 bases and the J gene end by 1 base; junction bases not matched to a gene: 8. Germline V gene lookup returns CDR1 SEHNR and CDR2 FQNEAQ (reference sequence). The CDR3 loop spans 17 amino acids. This chain's CDR3 is CASSASGTGGSNTEAFF. Here the CDR3 DNA reads TGTGCCAGCAGCGCCTCCGGGACAGGGGGCTCGAACACTGAAGCTTTCTTT. Variable domain in full (rest from reference TRBV7-9 and TRBJ1-1): DTGVSQNPRHKITKRGQNVTFRCDPISEHNRLYWYRQTLGQGPEFLTYFQNEAQLEKSRLLSDRFSAERPKGSFSTLEIQRTEQGDSAMYLCASSASGTGGSNTEAFFGQGTRLTVV.

As regards this clone: Other DNA sequences in the same sample also yield this CDR3. V is TRBV7-9 and J is TRBJ2-5; the match to TRBD1 covers 8 bases. J lost 5 bases, V lost 5 bases, and 4 bases had no gene match. CDR3 length equals 13 residues. The V gene's germline CDR1 is SEHNR and CDR2 FQNEAQ (reference sequence). This CDR3 reads CASSPGGRETQYF. The CDR3 DNA follows: TGTGCCAGCAGCCCAGGGGGCCGGGAGACCCAGTACTTC. Looking up the rest from reference TRBV7-9 and TRBJ2-5 gives the full variable domain: DTGVSQNPRHKITKRGQNVTFRCDPISEHNRLYWYRQTLGQGPEFLTYFQNEAQLEKSRLLSDRFSAERPKGSFSTLEIQRTEQGDSAMYLCASSPGGRETQYFGPGTRLLVL.

The chain carries TRBV2 and TRBJ1-1; D is uncertain. Germline V gene sequence: CDR1 SNHLY, CDR2 FYNNEI. The CDR3 extends over 20 amino acids. Trimming removed 6 bases from V and 0 bases from J, with 29 bases in between. The CDR3 is CASRAGFRAFSGRLNTEAFF. CDR3 nucleotide sequence: TGTGCCAGCAGAGCAGGCTTTAGGGCGTTTTCCGGGCGTTTGAACACTGAAGCTTTCTTT. Using reference TRBV2 and TRBJ1-1 for the parts outside the CDR3, the full variable domain is EPEVTQTPSHQVTQMGQEVILRCVPISNHLYFYWYRQILGQKVEFLVSFYNNEISEKSEIFDDQFSVERPDGSNFTLKIRSTKLEDSAMYFCASRAGFRAFSGRLNTEAFFGQGTRLTVV.

Only one count was recorded for this clone. V and J are TRBV28 and TRBJ2-7, with D maybe TRBD1 (5 bases). Deletions cut 5 bases from V and 7 bases from J, with 12 bases between. Germline CDR1 and CDR2: MDHEN and SYDVKM. The CDR3 is made up of 12 amino acids. The CDR3 bases are TGTGCCAGCAGTCCCAGGGTCCAGGAGCAGTACTTC. It is translated as CASSPRVQEQYF.

About this clone: Different DNA sequences within this sample yield the same CDR3. The chain carries TRBV7-3 and TRBJ2-1; no reliable D call. Deletions cut 2 bases from V and 6 bases from J, with 2 bases between. This CDR3 spans 11 amino acids. Germline CDR1 SGHTA, CDR2 FQGTGA. The CDR3 here is CASSLRNEQFF. CDR3 sequence (DNA): TGTGCCAGCAGCTTACGCAATGAGCAGTTCTTC.

The chain links TRBV5-5 to TRBJ1-1; no definite D call. Per germline, CDR1 SGHKS and CDR2 YYEKEE (reference sequence). V was shortened by 4 bases and J by 4 bases, with 11 bases between the two germline ends. The CDR3 covers 13 residues. DNA for the CDR3: TGTGCCAGCAGCCGTAGTCCCGGCACTGAAGCTTTCTTT. Translated: CASSRSPGTEAFF.

The chain links TRBV5-1 to TRBJ2-1, with D perhaps TRBD1 or TRBD2 (6 bases each). This CDR3 comprises 17 residues. Germline CDR1 reads SGHRS; CDR2 reads YFSETQ. Trimming left V 3 bases short and J 5 bases short, with 21 bases between. This chain's CDR3 is CASSSGARAGRNNEQFF. The CDR3 DNA reads TGCGCCAGCAGCTCGGGGGCGAGGGCAGGGCGTAACAATGAGCAGTTCTTC.

The chain carries TRBV4-2 and TRBJ2-3; tentative D call: TRBD2 (6 bases). Germline CDR1 reads LGHNA; CDR2 reads YNFKEQ. The V and J ends lost 4 bases and 1 base respectively, with 15 bases between them. This CDR3 comprises 16 residues. The CDR3 reads CASSLGRESGTDTQYF. The CDR3 nucleotides are TGTGCCAGCAGCCTGGGGCGGGAATCCGGCACAGATACGCAGTATTTT.

This clone has just a few counts. The chain joins TRBV28 to TRBJ1-5; 8 bases line up with TRBD1. The CDR3 is made up of 16 amino acids. Losses at the gene ends were 6 bases for V and 0 bases for J; bases not matched to a gene: 7. CDR1 is MDHEN, CDR2 SYDVKM, per germline. This CDR3 is CASSQGTGYSNQPQHF. The DNA of the CDR3 is TGTGCCAGCAGCCAAGGGACAGGCTATAGCAATCAGCCCCAGCATTTT.

The chain links TRBV6-1 to TRBJ1-4; D is uncertain. Trimming shortened V by 7 bases and J by 3 bases, and 15 bases separated the two germline ends. Germline V gene lookup returns CDR1 MNHNS and CDR2 SASEGT. The CDR3 loop spans 15 amino acids. The DNA of the CDR3 is TGTGCCAGCACTCTGGACCTACCAGCTAATGAAAAACTGTTTTTT. It is translated as CASTLDLPANEKLFF.

The rearrangement links TRBV5-1 to TRBJ1-1; D is unclear. CDR3 size: 13 residues. The V gene's germline CDR1 is SGHRS and CDR2 YFSETQ. The ends were cut back, 4 bases at V and 2 bases at J, with 9 bases in the middle. The CDR3 region has the DNA TGCGCCAGCAGCGTGCAGTTTAACACTGAAGCTTTCTTT. Residues: CASSVQFNTEAFF. Complete variable domain (other parts from reference TRBV5-1 and TRBJ1-1): KAGVTQTPRYLIKTRGQQVTLSCSPISGHRSVSWYQQTPGQGLQFLFEYFSETQRNKGNFPGRFSGRQFSNSRSEMNVSTLELGDSALYLCASSVQFNTEAFFGQGTRLTVV.